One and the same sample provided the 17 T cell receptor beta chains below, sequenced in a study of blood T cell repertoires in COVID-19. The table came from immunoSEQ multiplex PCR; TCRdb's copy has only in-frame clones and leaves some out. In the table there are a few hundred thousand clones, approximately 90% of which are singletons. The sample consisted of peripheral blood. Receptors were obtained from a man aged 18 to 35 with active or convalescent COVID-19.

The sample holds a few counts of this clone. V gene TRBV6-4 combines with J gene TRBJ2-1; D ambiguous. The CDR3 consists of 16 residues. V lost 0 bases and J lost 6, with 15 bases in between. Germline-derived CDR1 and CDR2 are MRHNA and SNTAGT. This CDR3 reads CASSDSVRVPFNEQFF. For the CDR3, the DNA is TGTGCCAGCAGTGACTCGGTTCGGGTTCCCTTCAATGAGCAGTTCTTC.

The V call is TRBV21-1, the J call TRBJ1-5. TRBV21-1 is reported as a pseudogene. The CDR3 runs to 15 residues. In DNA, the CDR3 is TGTGCCAGCAGCAAAGGGAACTATAGCAATCAGCCCCAGCATTTT. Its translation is CASSKGNYSNQPQHF.

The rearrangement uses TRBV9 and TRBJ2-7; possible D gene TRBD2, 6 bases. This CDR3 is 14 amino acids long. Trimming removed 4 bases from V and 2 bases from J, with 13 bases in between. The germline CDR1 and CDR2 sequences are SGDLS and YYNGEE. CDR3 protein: CASSLGDFPYEQYF. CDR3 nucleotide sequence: TGTGCCAGCAGCCTTGGGGACTTCCCCTACGAGCAGTACTTC.

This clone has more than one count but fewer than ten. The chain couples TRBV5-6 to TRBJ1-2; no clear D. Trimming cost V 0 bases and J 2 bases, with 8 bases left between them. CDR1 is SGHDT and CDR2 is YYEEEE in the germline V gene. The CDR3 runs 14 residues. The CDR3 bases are TGTGCCAGCAGCTTGGGCCGTCGGAACTATGGCTACACCTTC. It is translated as CASSLGRRNYGYTF.

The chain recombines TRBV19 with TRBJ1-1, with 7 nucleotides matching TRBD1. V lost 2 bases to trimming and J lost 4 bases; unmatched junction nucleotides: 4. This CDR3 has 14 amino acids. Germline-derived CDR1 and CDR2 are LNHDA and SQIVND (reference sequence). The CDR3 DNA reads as TGTGCCAGTAGTATAACAGGGGATAGCACTGAAGCTTTCTTT. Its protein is CASSITGDSTEAFF. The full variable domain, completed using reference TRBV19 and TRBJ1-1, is DGGITQSPKYLFRKEGQNVTLSCEQNLNHDAMYWYRQDPGQGLRLIYYSQIVNDFQKGDIAEGYSVSREKKESFPLTVTSAQKNPTAFYLCASSITGDSTEAFFGQGTRLTVV.

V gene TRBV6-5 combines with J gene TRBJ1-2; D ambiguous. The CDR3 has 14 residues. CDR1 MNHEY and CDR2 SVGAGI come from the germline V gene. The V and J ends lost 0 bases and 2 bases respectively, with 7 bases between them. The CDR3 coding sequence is TGTGCCAGCAGTTACTCGAGGAGAAACTATGGCTACACCTTC. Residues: CASSYSRRNYGYTF.

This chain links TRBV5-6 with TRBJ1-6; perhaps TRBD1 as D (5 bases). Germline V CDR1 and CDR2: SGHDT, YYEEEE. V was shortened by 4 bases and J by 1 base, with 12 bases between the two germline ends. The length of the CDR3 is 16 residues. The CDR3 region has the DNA TGTGCCAGCAGCCCACCAGGGTCGTCCTATAATTCACCCCTCCACTTT. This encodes CASSPPGSSYNSPLHF.

CDR3 in DNA: TGTGCCAGCAGCCAAGTAGGGGGGGTGAGTTCCTACAATGAGCAGTTCTTC. Its translation: CASSQVGGVSSYNEQFF. V is TRBV3-1 (or the pseudogene TRBV3-2) and J is TRBJ2-1, with a possible D match to TRBD2 (7 bases). V lost 1 base, J lost 1 base, and 14 bases lay in between. CDR3 length: 17 residues. The germline V gene encodes CDR1 LGHDT and CDR2 YNNKEL (reference sequence).

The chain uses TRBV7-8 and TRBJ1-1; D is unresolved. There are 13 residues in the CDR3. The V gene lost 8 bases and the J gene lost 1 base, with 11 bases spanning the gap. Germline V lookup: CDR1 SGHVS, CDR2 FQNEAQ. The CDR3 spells CASGRSGNTEAFF. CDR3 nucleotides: TGTGCCAGCGGCCGGTCCGGGAACACTGAAGCTTTCTTT.

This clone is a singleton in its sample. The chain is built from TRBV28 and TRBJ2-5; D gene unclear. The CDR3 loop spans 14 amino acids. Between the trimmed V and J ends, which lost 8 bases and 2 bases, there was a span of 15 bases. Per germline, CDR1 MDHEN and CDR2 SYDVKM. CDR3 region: CASESLSSQETQYF. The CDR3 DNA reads TGTGCCAGCGAGAGCCTATCGTCTCAAGAGACCCAGTACTTC.

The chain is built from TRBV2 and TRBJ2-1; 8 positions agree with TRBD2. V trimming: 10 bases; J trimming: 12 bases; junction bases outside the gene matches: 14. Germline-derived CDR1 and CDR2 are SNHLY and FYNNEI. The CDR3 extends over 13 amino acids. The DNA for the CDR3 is TGTGCCACCACCCTCGAGCGGGAGTCAGGGCAGTTCTTC. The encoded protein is CATTLERESGQFF.

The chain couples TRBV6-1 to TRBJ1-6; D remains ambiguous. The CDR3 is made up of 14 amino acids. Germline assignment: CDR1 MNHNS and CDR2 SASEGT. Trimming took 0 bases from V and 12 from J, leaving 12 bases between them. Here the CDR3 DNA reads TGTGCCAGCAGTGAAGCTAACCAACCCAGACCCCTCCACTTT. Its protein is CASSEANQPRPLHF.

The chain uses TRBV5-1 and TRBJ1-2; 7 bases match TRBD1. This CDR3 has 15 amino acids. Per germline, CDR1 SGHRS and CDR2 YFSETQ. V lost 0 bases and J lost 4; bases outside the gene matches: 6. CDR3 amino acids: CASSLDGTDLYGYTF. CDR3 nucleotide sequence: TGCGCCAGCAGCTTGGATGGGACAGACCTCTATGGCTACACCTTC.

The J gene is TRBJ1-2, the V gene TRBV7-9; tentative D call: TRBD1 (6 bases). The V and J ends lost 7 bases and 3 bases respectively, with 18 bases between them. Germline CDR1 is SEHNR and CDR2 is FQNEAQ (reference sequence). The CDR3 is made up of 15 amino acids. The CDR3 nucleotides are TGTGCCAGCAATCCTCAGGGGCCCCAACACTATGGCTACACCTTC. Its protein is CASNPQGPQHYGYTF. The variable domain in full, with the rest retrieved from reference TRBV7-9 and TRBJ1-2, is DTGVSQNPRHKITKRGQNVTFRCDPISEHNRLYWYRQTLGQGPEFLTYFQNEAQLEKSRLLSDRFSAERPKGSFSTLEIQRTEQGDSAMYLCASNPQGPQHYGYTFGSGTRLTVV.

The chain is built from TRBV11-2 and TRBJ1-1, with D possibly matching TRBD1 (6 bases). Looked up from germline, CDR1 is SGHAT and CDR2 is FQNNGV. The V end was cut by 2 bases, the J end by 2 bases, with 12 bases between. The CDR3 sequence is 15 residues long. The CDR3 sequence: CASSLRTGTNTEAFF. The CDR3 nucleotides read TGTGCCAGCAGCTTAAGGACGGGGACAAACACTGAAGCTTTCTTT.

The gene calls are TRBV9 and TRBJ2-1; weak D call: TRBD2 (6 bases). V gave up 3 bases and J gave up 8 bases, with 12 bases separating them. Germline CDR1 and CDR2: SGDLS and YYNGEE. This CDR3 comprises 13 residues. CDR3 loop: CASSGDGGHEQFF. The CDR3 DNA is TGTGCCAGCAGCGGGGACGGAGGGCATGAGCAGTTCTTC. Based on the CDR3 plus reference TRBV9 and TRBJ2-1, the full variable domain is DSGVTQTPKHLITATGQRVTLRCSPRSGDLSVYWYQQSLDQGLQFLIQYYNGEERAKGNILERFSAQQFPDLHSELNLSSLELGDSALYFCASSGDGGHEQFFGPGTRLTVL.

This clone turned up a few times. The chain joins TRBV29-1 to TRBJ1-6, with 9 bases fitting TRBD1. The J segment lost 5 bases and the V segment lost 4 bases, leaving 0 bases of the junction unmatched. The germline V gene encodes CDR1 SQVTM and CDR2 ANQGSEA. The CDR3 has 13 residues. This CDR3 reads CSVGTGDNSPLHF. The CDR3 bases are TGCAGCGTTGGGACAGGGGATAATTCACCCCTCCACTTT.